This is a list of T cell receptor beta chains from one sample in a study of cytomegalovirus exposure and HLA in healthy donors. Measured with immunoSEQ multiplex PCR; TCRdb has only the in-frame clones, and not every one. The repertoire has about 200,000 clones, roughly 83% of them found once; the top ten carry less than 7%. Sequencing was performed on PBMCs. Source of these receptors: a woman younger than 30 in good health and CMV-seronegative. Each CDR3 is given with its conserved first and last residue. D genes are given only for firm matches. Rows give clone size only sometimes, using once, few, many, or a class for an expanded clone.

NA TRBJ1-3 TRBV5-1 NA CASSPRQAGNTNTIYF TGCGCCAGCAGCCCAAGACAGGCAGGAAATACGAACACCATATATTTT
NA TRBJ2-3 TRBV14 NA CASSQVLGRGTDTQYF TGTGCCAGCAGCCAAGTGCTGGGGCGAGGCACAGATACGCAGTATTTT
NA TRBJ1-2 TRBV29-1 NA CSAPGGGNYGYTF TGCAGCGCCCCGGGGGGGGGCAACTATGGCTACACCTTC
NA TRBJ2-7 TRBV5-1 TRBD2 CASSNGLAGGMSSYEQYF TGCGCCAGCAGCAACGGACTAGCGGGTGGAATGAGCTCCTACGAGCAGTACTTC
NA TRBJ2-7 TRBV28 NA CASSPGGTAEGYEQYF TGTGCCAGCAGTCCCGGGGGGACAGCGGAAGGGTACGAGCAGTACTTC
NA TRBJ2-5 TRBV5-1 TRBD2 CASSSQAGGYQETQYF TGCGCCAGCAGCTCCCAAGCGGGGGGGTACCAAGAGACCCAGTACTTC
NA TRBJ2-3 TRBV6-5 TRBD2 CASRRTSGNTDTQYF TGTGCCAGCAGAAGGACTAGCGGAAACACAGATACGCAGTATTTT
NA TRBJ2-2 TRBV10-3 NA CAISESGGGAGSTGELFF TGTGCCATCAGTGAGTCGGGAGGGGGCGCAGGATCCACCGGGGAGCTGTTTTTT
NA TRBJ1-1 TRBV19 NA CASSRDTEAFF TGTGCCAGTAGTAGAGACACTGAAGCTTTCTTT
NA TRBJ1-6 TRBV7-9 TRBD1 CASSEDRYNSPLHF TGTGCCAGCAGCGAGGACAGGTATAATTCACCCCTCCACTTT
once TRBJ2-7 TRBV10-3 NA CAISETSGDEQYF TGTGCCATCAGTGAGACCTCGGGGGACGAGCAGTACTTC
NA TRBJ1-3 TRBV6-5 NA CASSRQSSGNTIYF TGTGCCAGCAGCCGACAGAGCTCTGGAAACACCATATATTTT
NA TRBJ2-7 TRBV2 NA CATGIQNEQYF TGTGCTACAGGGATTCAAAACGAGCAGTACTTC
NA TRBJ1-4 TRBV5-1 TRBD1 CASSLGDRDVEKLFF TGCGCCAGCAGCTTGGGTGACAGGGATGTTGAAAAACTGTTTTTT
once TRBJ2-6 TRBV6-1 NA CASKSTISGANVLTF TGTGCCAGCAAGTCGACGATCTCTGGGGCCAACGTCCTGACTTTC
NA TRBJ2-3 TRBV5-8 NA CASSLAVNIGLGTQYF TGTGCCAGCAGCTTGGCTGTAAACATCGGTTTGGGTACGCAGTATTTT
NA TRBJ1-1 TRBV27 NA CASSFGSNTEAFF TGTGCCAGCAGTTTTGGCAGCAACACTGAAGCTTTCTTT
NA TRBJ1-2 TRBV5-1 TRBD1 CASSLETGGDGYTF TGCGCCAGCAGCTTGGAGACAGGGGGCGATGGCTACACCTTC
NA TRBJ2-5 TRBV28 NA CASAKEYGHRTQYF TGTGCCAGCGCCAAAGAGTACGGCCACCGGACCCAGTACTTC
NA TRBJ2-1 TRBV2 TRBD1 CASEGQGLGEQFF TGTGCCAGCGAGGGACAGGGTCTGGGTGAGCAGTTCTTC
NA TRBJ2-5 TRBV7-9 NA CASSSSEVTDSVAQYF TGTGCCAGCAGCTCTTCCGAGGTTACAGACTCGGTCGCCCAGTACTTC
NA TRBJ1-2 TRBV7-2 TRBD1 CASSPTTGTGYTF TGTGCCAGCAGCCCAACGACAGGGACGGGCTACACCTTC
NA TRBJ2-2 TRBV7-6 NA CASSFNMGVGELFF TGTGCCAGCAGTTTCAACATGGGGGTCGGGGAGCTGTTTTTT
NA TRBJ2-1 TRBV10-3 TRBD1 CAISEQGSSYNEQFF TGTGCCATCAGTGAACAGGGGAGCTCCTACAATGAGCAGTTCTTC
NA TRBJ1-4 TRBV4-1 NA CASSQERQPKLFF TGCGCCAGCAGCCAAGAACGTCAACCTAAACTGTTTTTT
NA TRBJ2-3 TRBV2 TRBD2 CASSELAGRRGTDTQYF TGTGCCAGCAGTGAACTAGCGGGGAGGCGAGGCACAGATACGCAGTATTTT
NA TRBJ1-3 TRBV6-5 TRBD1 CASSSTGTGNTIYF TGTGCCAGCAGTTCGACAGGGACCGGAAACACCATATATTTT
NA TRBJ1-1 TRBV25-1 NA CASSVQENTEAFF TGTGCCAGCAGTGTTCAGGAGAACACTGAAGCTTTCTTT
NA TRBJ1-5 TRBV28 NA CASSYPAGAPNQPQHF TGTGCCAGCAGTTACCCCGCCGGGGCCCCCAATCAGCCCCAGCATTTT
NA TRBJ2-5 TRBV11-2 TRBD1 CASSSIRGRETQYF TGTGCCAGCAGCTCGATCAGGGGGAGAGAGACCCAGTACTTC
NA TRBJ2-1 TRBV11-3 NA CASSLDHEQFF TGTGCCAGCAGCTTGGACCATGAGCAGTTCTTC
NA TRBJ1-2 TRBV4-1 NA CASSQAGRNYGYTF TGCGCCAGCAGCCAAGCGGGACGGAACTATGGCTACACCTTC
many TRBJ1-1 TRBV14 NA CASSQVGGMGTEAFF TGTGCCAGCAGCCAAGTTGGAGGAATGGGCACTGAAGCTTTCTTT
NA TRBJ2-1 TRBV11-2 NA CASRGLRQSYNEQFF TGTGCCAGCAGAGGACTAAGACAGTCCTACAATGAGCAGTTCTTC
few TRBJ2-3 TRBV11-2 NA CASSLSTDTQYF TGTGCCAGCAGCCTTAGCACAGATACGCAGTATTTT
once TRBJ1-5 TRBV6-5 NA CASSYVSANQPQHF TGTGCCAGCAGTTACGTCAGTGCCAATCAGCCCCAGCATTTT
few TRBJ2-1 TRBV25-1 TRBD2 CASARLAGAGNEQFF TGTGCCAGCGCCAGACTAGCGGGAGCGGGGAATGAGCAGTTCTTC
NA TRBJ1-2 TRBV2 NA CASSQESINPYGYTF TGTGCCAGCAGTCAAGAGTCGATAAACCCGTATGGCTACACCTTC
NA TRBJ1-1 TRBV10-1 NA CASSETQGNTEAFF TGCGCCAGCAGTGAAACACAGGGGAACACTGAAGCTTTCTTT
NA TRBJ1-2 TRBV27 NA CASSPTYSRGLGIGYTF TGTGCCAGCAGTCCCACCTACTCGCGGGGCCTAGGGATTGGCTACACCTTC
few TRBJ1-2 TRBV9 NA CASSGANYGYTF TGTGCCAGCAGCGGCGCTAACTATGGCTACACCTTC
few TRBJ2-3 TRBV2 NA CASSEVYPPDTQYF TGTGCCAGCAGTGAAGTTTACCCTCCAGATACGCAGTATTTT
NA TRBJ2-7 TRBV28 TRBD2 CASSFSGRKDEQYF TGTGCCAGCAGCTTTAGCGGGAGGAAGGACGAGCAGTACTTC